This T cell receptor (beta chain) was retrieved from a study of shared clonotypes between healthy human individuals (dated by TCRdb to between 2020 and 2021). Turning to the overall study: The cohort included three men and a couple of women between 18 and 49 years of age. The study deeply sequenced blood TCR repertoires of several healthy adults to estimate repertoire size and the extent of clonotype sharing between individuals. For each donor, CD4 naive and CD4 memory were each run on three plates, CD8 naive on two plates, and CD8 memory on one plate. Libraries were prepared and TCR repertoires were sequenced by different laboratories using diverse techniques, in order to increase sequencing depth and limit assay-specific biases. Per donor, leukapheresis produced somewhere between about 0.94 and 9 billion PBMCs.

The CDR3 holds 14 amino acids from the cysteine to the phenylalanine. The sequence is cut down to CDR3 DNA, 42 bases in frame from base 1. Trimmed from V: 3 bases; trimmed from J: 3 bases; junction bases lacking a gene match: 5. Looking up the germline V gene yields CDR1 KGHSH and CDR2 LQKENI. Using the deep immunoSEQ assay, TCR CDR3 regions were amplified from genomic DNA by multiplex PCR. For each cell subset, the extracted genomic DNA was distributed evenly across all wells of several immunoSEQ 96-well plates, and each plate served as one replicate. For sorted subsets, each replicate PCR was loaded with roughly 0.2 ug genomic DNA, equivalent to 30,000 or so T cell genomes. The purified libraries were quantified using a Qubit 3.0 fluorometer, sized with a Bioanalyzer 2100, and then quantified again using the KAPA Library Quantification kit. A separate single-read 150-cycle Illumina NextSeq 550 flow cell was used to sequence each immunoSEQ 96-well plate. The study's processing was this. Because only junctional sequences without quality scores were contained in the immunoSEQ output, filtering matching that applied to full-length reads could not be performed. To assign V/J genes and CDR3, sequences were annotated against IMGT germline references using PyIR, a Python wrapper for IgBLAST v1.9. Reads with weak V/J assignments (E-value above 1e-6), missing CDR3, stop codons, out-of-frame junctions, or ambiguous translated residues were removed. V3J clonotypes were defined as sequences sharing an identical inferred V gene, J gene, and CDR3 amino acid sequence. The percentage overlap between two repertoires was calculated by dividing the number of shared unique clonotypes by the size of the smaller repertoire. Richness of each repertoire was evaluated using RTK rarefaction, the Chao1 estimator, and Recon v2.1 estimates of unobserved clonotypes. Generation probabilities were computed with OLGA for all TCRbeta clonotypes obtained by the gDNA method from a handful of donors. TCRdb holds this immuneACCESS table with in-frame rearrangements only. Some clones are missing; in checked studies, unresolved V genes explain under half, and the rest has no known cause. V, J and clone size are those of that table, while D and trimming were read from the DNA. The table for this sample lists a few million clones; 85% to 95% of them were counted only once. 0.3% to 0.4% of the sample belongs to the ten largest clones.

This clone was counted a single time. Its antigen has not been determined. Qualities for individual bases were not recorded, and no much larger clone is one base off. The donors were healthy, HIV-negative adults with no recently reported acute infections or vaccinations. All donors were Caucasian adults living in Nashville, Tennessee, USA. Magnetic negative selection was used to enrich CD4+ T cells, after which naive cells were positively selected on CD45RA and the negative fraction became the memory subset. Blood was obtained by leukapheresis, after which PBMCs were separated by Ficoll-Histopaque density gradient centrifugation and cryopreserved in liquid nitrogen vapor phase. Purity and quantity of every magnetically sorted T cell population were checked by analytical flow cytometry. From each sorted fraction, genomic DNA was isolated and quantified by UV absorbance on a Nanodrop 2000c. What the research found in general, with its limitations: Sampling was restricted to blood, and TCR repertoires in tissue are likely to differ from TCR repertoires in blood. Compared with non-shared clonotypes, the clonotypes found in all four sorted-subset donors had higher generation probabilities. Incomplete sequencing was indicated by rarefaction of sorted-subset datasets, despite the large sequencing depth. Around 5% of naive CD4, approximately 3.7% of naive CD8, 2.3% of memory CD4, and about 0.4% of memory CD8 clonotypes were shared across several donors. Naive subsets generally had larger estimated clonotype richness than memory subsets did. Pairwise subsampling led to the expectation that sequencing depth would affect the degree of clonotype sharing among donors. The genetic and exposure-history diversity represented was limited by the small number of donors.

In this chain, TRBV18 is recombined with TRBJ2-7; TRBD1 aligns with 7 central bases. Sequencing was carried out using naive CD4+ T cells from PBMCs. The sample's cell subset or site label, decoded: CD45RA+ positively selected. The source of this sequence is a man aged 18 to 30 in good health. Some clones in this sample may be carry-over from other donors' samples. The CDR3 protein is CASSPGQWGYEQYF. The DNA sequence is TGTGCCAGCTCACCGGGACAGTGGGGCTACGAGCAGTACTTC. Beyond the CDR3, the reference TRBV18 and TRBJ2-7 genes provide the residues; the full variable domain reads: NAGVMQNPRHLVRRRGQEARLRCSPMKGHSHVYWYRQLPEEGLKFMVYLQKENIIDESGMPKERFSAEFPKEGPSILRIQQVVRGDSAAYFCASSPGQWGYEQYFGPGTRLTVT.